This TCR beta chain was sequenced for a study of T cells in Graves' hyperthyroidism and ophthalmopathy. Stable hyperthyroidism: no ophthalmopathy progression over 18 months of follow-up. What was amplified from RNA transcripts were TCR beta CDR3 regions. When the TCR CDR3 underwent first-round RT-PCR, the HTBI primer set was used. A single record per CDR3 protein comes from TCRdb applying MiXCR to the multiplex PCR reads. The sample includes 300,000 to 450,000 distinct CDR3 sequences, just under 25% seen only once; the top ten take about 70%. Material for sequencing was blood. This receptor was taken from a man aged 50 or older with Graves' hyperthyroidism.

The CDR3 sequence: CASSLGTGVANVLTF. CDR3 DNA: TGCGCCAGCAGCTTGGGGACAGGCGTGGCCAACGTCCTGACTTTC. The chain couples TRBV5-1 to TRBJ2-6; 7 nucleotides agree with TRBD1. Trimming took 0 bases from V and 6 from J; bases not matched to a gene: 3. This CDR3 is 15 amino acids long. The germline gives CDR1 SGHRS, CDR2 YFSETQ.